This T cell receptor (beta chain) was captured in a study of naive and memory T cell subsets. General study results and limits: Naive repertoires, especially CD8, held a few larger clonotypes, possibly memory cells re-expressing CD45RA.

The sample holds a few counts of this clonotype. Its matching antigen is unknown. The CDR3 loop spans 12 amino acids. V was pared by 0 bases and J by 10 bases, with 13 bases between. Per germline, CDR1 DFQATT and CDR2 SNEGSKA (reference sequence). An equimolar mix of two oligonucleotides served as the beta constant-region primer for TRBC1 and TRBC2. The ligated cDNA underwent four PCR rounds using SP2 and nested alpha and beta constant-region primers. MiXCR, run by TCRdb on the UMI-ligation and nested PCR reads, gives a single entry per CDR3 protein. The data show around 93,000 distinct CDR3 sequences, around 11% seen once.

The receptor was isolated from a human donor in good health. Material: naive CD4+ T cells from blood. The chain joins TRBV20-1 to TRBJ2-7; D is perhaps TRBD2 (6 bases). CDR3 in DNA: TGCAGTGCTAGAGACCTGATAGCGGTTCAGTACTTC. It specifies CSARDLIAVQYF.